These 6 T cell receptor beta chains came from one sample sequenced in a study of control samples from healthy donors and cancer patients. The repertoire was sequenced with immunoSEQ multiplex PCR; TCRdb's copy has only in-frame clones and lacks some. Among 100,000 to 150,000 clones listed, over 75% were seen once. Sequencing was carried out using blood. The source of these receptors is a man in his 60s in good health.

The CDR3: CASSLTSGPSGANVLTF. The DNA for the CDR3 is TGTGCCAGCAGCTTAACTAGCGGTCCCTCTGGGGCCAACGTCCTGACTTTC. The chain recombines TRBV7-2 with TRBJ2-6, with 8 bases that match TRBD2. The germline V gene has CDR1 SGHTA and CDR2 FQGNSA. This CDR3 is built from 17 residues. The V gene end was trimmed by 2 bases and the J gene end by 0 bases; junction bases not matched to a gene: 3.

This clone is a singleton in its sample. The gene calls are TRBV18 and TRBJ1-1; D is ambiguous. The germline gives CDR1 KGHSH, CDR2 LQKENI. V dropped 4 bases and J dropped 1 base, with 13 bases sitting between them. CDR3 length equals 15 residues. In DNA, the CDR3 is TGTGCCAGCTCACGGGTAGGTGATACGAACACTGAAGCTTTCTTT. The encoded protein is CASSRVGDTNTEAFF.

The chain has TRBV19 and TRBJ2-2; D call uncertain. CDR3 size: 12 residues. Per the germline V gene, CDR1 is LNHDA and CDR2 is SQIVND (reference sequence). Between the trimmed V and J ends, which lost 5 bases and 8 bases, there was a span of 9 bases. The CDR3 DNA reads as TGTGCCAGTAGTTGGCTAGGGGGGGAGCTGTTTTTT. It specifies CASSWLGGELFF.

The chain couples TRBV20-1 to TRBJ2-7; D is unresolved. The germline V and J ends were trimmed by 0 bases and 3 bases, with 3 bases remaining between them. This CDR3 region has 11 residues. Germline V gene sequence: CDR1 DFQATT, CDR2 SNEGSKA (reference sequence). For the CDR3, the DNA is TGCAGTGCTAGAGATTACTACGAGCAGTACTTC. It codes for CSARDYYEQYF.

This clone showed up just a few times. The genes are TRBV11-2 and TRBJ2-5; tentatively, D is TRBD2 (7 bases). The CDR3 sequence is 15 residues long. With 5 bases removed from V and 1 base from J, the gap between germline ends came to 14 bases. The germline CDR1 and CDR2 sequences are SGHAT and FQNNGV. The chain's CDR3 is CASSPGGRLQETQYF. The CDR3 DNA is TGTGCCAGCAGCCCGGGGGGCCGACTCCAAGAGACCCAGTACTTC.

The chain couples TRBV6-5 to TRBJ1-1; the D is unclear. The CDR3 contains 13 residues. Trimming took 4 bases from V and 0 from J, leaving 6 bases between them. Per germline, CDR1 MNHEY and CDR2 SVGAGI. CDR3 region: CASSWEMNTEAFF. In DNA, the CDR3 is TGTGCCAGCAGTTGGGAGATGAACACTGAAGCTTTCTTT.